A single sample gave rise to the 29 T cell receptor beta chains below, sequenced in a study of early T cells in non-severe SARS-CoV-2 infection. MiXCR, run by TCRdb on the 5' RACE reads, gives a single entry per CDR3 protein. This table holds some 55,000 distinct CDR3 sequences, roughly an eighth found once. Sequencing was performed on whole blood. These receptors were taken from an adult who was a healthcare worker with PCR-confirmed SARS-CoV-2 infection or an uninfected control (not recorded which).

The V and J genes are TRBV7-8 and TRBJ1-2; no reliable D call. CDR1 is SGHVS, CDR2 FQNEAQ, per germline. The CDR3 extends over 13 amino acids. The V and J ends lost 1 base and 6 bases respectively, with 9 bases between them. The CDR3 is CASSLGRVDGYTF. CDR3 DNA sequence: TGTGCCAGCAGCTTAGGCCGCGTCGATGGCTACACCTTC.

This clonotype turned up a few times. The chain is built from TRBV10-3 and TRBJ2-7; tentative D call: TRBD2 (6 bases). In germline, CDR1 is ENHRY, CDR2 SYGVKD. The CDR3 has 13 residues. V gave up 2 bases and J gave up 5 bases, with 10 bases separating them. The CDR3, as DNA: TGTGCCATCAGTGAGGGCGGGGAGGACGAGCAGTACTTC. It specifies CAISEGGEDEQYF.

This clonotype has just a few counts. This sequence joins TRBV13 and TRBJ2-2; 11 bases are shared with TRBD1. Trimming at V came to 6 bases and at J to 7 bases, leaving 10 bases not matched to a gene. The CDR3 covers 16 residues. The germline V gene encodes CDR1 PRHDT and CDR2 FYEKMQ (reference sequence). The CDR3 is CASSPRTGGAVGELFF. DNA of the CDR3: TGTGCCAGCAGTCCACGGACAGGGGGCGCGGTCGGGGAGCTGTTTTTT.

Many counts were recorded for this clonotype. The chain carries TRBV28 and TRBJ2-6; weak D call: TRBD1 (5 bases). CDR3 length equals 15 residues. Germline V lookup: CDR1 MDHEN, CDR2 SYDVKM. Trimming removed 3 bases from V and 1 base from J, with 7 bases in between. Written as DNA, the CDR3 is TGTGCCAGCAGTTTTCCAGGGTCTGGGGCCAACGTCCTGACTTTC. Protein sequence: CASSFPGSGANVLTF.

This clonotype was seen more than once but under ten times. The chain couples TRBV5-1 to TRBJ1-3; maybe TRBD1 (5 bases). CDR3 length: 15 amino acids. The germline V gene has CDR1 SGHRS and CDR2 YFSETQ. V dropped 0 bases and J dropped 8 bases, with 15 bases sitting between them. CDR3 DNA: TGCGCCAGCAGCTTGGCCAGGGTGCTGGGGGACACCATATATTTT. The encoded protein is CASSLARVLGDTIYF.

The chain recombines TRBV28 with TRBJ1-2; 7 bases match TRBD1. The germline CDR1 and CDR2 sequences are MDHEN and SYDVKM. The CDR3 is 14 amino acids. The V and J ends lost 7 bases and 2 bases, in that order; junction bases with no gene match: 7. In DNA form, the CDR3 reads TGTGCCAGCACTACCGACAGGGCGAACTATGGCTACACCTTC. This codes for CASTTDRANYGYTF.

This sequence joins TRBV20-1 and TRBJ2-7, with D possibly being TRBD1 (5 bases). V shed 3 bases and J shed 4 bases, with 16 bases lying between them. The CDR3 is 14 residues long. Germline assignment: CDR1 DFQATT and CDR2 SNEGSKA (reference sequence). CDR3 sequence (DNA): TGCAGTGCTAGTAGGGGCGCCGGGTTTTACGAGCAGTACTTC. This sequence encodes CSASRGAGFYEQYF.

The chain links TRBV6-5 to TRBJ1-4, with D maybe TRBD1 (5 bases). This CDR3 contains 14 residues. V shed 2 bases and J shed 2 bases, with 6 bases lying between them. Germline V gene data show CDR1 as MNHEY and CDR2 as SVGAGI. The CDR3 bases are TGTGCCAGCAGTTACGGGACGACTAATGAAAAACTGTTTTTT. It yields the protein CASSYGTTNEKLFF.

The chain has TRBV10-3 and TRBJ2-3; tentative D call: TRBD2 (5 bases). The CDR3 has 13 amino acids. Trimming shortened V by 9 bases and J by 1 base, and 11 bases separated the two germline ends. Germline values: CDR1 ENHRY, CDR2 SYGVKD. The CDR3 is CAISSYGTDTQYF. CDR3 coding DNA: TGTGCCATTTCTAGCTACGGCACAGATACGCAGTATTTT.

This clonotype came up a few times. This rearrangement joins TRBV11-2 to TRBJ2-1; tentatively, D is TRBD2 (5 bases). V lost 2 bases, J lost 2 bases, and 16 bases lay in between. Germline CDR1 is SGHAT and CDR2 is FQNNGV. This CDR3 region has 17 residues. The DNA of the CDR3 is TGTGCCAGCAGCTTACTCGGGGAAAACGGGCCCTACAATGAGCAGTTCTTC. This codes for CASSLLGENGPYNEQFF.

This clonotype was counted only a few times. The CDR3 DNA reads as TGTGCCAGCAGTTTTCGGACTCCCCAGGCCAATGAGCAGTTCTTC. This codes for CASSFRTPQANEQFF. The J gene is TRBJ2-1, the V gene TRBV12-3 or TRBV12-4; a weak D match, TRBD2 (5 bases). The ends were cut back, 3 bases at V and 6 bases at J, with 15 bases in the middle. The CDR3 consists of 15 residues.

This clonotype occurred many times. This chain joins TRBV12-3 or TRBV12-4 and TRBJ2-3; D is perhaps TRBD1 or TRBD2 (5 bases each). Trimming removed 8 bases from V and 6 bases from J, with 9 bases in between. There are 11 residues in the CDR3. The CDR3 sequence: CASGWGDTQYF. The CDR3 coding sequence is TGTGCCAGCGGCTGGGGGGATACGCAGTATTTT.

This clonotype came up many times. The chain combines TRBV11-3 with TRBJ2-2; no clear D gene. From germline, CDR1 is SGHNT and CDR2 YENEEA. Trimming removed 5 bases from V and 4 bases from J, with 11 bases in between. The CDR3 spans 14 residues. Here the CDR3 DNA reads TGTGCCAGCAGCCCCCGGGCCAGCACCGGGGAGCTGTTTTTT. Encoded protein: CASSPRASTGELFF.

The V gene is TRBV27, the J gene TRBJ1-1, with D perhaps TRBD1 (5 bases). The CDR3 contains 16 residues. Between the trimmed V and J ends, which lost 3 bases and 4 bases, there was a span of 18 bases. Per the germline V gene, CDR1 is MNHEY and CDR2 is SMNVEV (reference sequence). The CDR3 loop reads CASSLAVGFGATEAFF. The CDR3 DNA reads as TGTGCCAGCAGTTTGGCGGTTGGTTTTGGGGCCACTGAAGCTTTCTTT.

This clonotype occurred many times. The CDR3 is CASSLPDALGYEQYF. The CDR3 DNA follows: TGTGCCAGCAGCTTGCCGGACGCCTTAGGATACGAGCAGTACTTC. This chain uses TRBV5-6 with TRBJ2-7, with D hard to call. V lost 1 base and J 4 bases, leaving 15 bases between the germline ends. From germline, CDR1 is SGHDT and CDR2 YYEEEE. This CDR3 has 15 amino acids.

This clonotype was observed many times. The chain is built from TRBV29-1 and TRBJ2-5; TRBD1 might be the D (6 bases). The CDR3 contains 15 residues. Trimming left V 4 bases short and J 2 bases short, with 17 bases between. CDR1 and CDR2 from the germline V gene are SQVTM and ANQGSEA. CDR3 in amino acids: CSVALTGDPQETQYF. In DNA form, the CDR3 reads TGCAGCGTTGCATTGACAGGTGATCCACAAGAGACCCAGTACTTC.

This clonotype was recorded many times. V gene TRBV18 combines with J gene TRBJ2-1, with D possibly being TRBD1 (6 bases). In germline, CDR1 is KGHSH, CDR2 LQKENI. Deletions cut 0 bases from V and 8 bases from J, with 17 bases between. This CDR3 is built from 16 residues. CDR3 loop: CASSPPQGQGLYEQFF. The CDR3 DNA reads as TGTGCCAGCTCACCACCCCAGGGGCAGGGGTTATATGAGCAGTTCTTC. The whole variable domain, filled in from reference TRBV18 and TRBJ2-1, reads NAGVMQNPRHLVRRRGQEARLRCSPMKGHSHVYWYRQLPEEGLKFMVYLQKENIIDESGMPKERFSAEFPKEGPSILRIQQVVRGDSAAYFCASSPPQGQGLYEQFFGPGTRLTVL.

V gene TRBV20-1 combines with J gene TRBJ2-1; D unclear. CDR1 and CDR2 (germline): DFQATT, SNEGSKA (reference sequence). V was cut by 0 bases and J by 0 bases, with 9 bases left in between. This CDR3 is built from 15 residues. CDR3 in amino acids: CSARDPRTSYNEQFF. In nucleotides, the CDR3 is TGCAGTGCTAGAGATCCCCGGACCTCCTACAATGAGCAGTTCTTC.

This clonotype was recorded at least ten times. The chain recombines TRBV18 with TRBJ2-5, with 8 positions matching TRBD1. CDR3 length: 15 residues. J was trimmed by 1 base and V by 3 bases; bases with no gene match: 4. Germline V gene data show CDR1 as KGHSH and CDR2 as LQKENI. The CDR3 DNA reads TGTGCCAGCTCACCCCCCGGACAGGGCCAAGAGACCCAGTACTTC. Translating gives CASSPPGQGQETQYF.

This clonotype has a count of ten or more. The J gene is TRBJ2-7, the V gene TRBV20-1; 9 nucleotides agree with TRBD1. Germline values: CDR1 DFQATT, CDR2 SNEGSKA (reference sequence). The V segment lost 2 bases and the J segment 2 bases; nucleotides outside the gene matches: 4. There are 14 residues in the CDR3. CDR3 in amino acids: CSARPGQGTYEQYF. The CDR3 DNA sequence: TGCAGTGCTAGACCAGGACAGGGGACCTACGAGCAGTACTTC.

This clonotype has a count of ten or more. V gene TRBV10-2 combines with J gene TRBJ2-7; TRBD1 is a possible D gene (8 bases). This CDR3 comprises 16 residues. The germline V and J ends were trimmed by 3 bases and 2 bases, with 17 bases remaining between them. Germline CDR1 WSHSY, CDR2 SAAADI. The CDR3 DNA sequence: TGCGCCAGCAGTGAACGGACAGGGAGGGTTACCTACGAGCAGTACTTC. Translation: CASSERTGRVTYEQYF.

Only a few counts were recorded for this clonotype. This chain uses TRBV24-1 with TRBJ2-1; D not certain. V was cut by 0 bases and J by 7 bases, with 6 bases left in between. The germline V gene encodes CDR1 KGHDR and CDR2 SFDVKD. CDR3 length equals 13 residues. The CDR3 loop reads CATSDLHRNEQFF. CDR3 DNA: TGTGCCACCAGTGATTTGCATAGGAATGAGCAGTTCTTC.

The chain combines TRBV9 with TRBJ2-1, with D unresolved. The CDR3 has 14 amino acids. The germline CDR1 and CDR2 sequences are SGDLS and YYNGEE. V lost 4 bases and J 0 bases, leaving 8 bases between the germline ends. The CDR3 is CASSPRSSYNEQFF. The CDR3 nucleotides are TGTGCCAGCAGCCCCCGGAGCTCCTACAATGAGCAGTTCTTC.

This clonotype was seen many times. The chain recombines TRBV28 with TRBJ2-3; weak D call: TRBD2 (5 bases). The CDR3 totals 14 residues. CDR1 is MDHEN, CDR2 SYDVKM, per germline. The V end lost 7 bases, the J end lost 0 bases, and 11 bases lay between the germline ends. CDR3 DNA sequence: TGTGCCAGCATCTTCTCGGGGAGCACAGATACGCAGTATTTT. It translates to CASIFSGSTDTQYF.

This clonotype was counted between two and nine times. The chain carries TRBV7-9 and TRBJ2-1; 12 nucleotides match TRBD2. The CDR3 loop spans 14 amino acids. The V gene end was trimmed by 7 bases and the J gene end by 5 bases; junction bases not matched to a gene: 3. CDR1 SEHNR and CDR2 FQNEAQ come from the germline V gene (reference sequence). This CDR3 reads CASNRLAGDNEQFF. The CDR3 bases are TGTGCCAGCAACAGACTAGCGGGAGACAATGAGCAGTTCTTC. The full variable domain, in which reference TRBV7-9 and TRBJ2-1 provide the parts outside the CDR3, is DTGVSQNPRHKITKRGQNVTFRCDPISEHNRLYWYRQTLGQGPEFLTYFQNEAQLEKSRLLSDRFSAERPKGSFSTLEIQRTEQGDSAMYLCASNRLAGDNEQFFGPGTRLTVL.

Ten or more counts support this clonotype. V gene TRBV21-1 combines with J gene TRBJ2-5; the D call of TRBD1 is as the table states it, not checked on the DNA. TRBV21-1 is a pseudogene segment. The CDR3 sequence is 15 residues long. The DNA for the CDR3 is TGTGCCAGCAGCCCTCGGACAGGGTGTCAAGAGACCCAGTACTTC. This translates into CASSPRTGCQETQYF.

This clonotype was observed at least ten times. The V and J genes are TRBV18 and TRBJ2-7, with a weak D call TRBD1 (5 bases). Germline CDR1 KGHSH, CDR2 LQKENI. The CDR3 length is 13 residues. With 3 bases removed from V and 5 bases from J, the gap between germline ends came to 11 bases. CDR3 DNA sequence: TGTGCCAGCTCACCCCAGGGTCCCGACGAGCAGTACTTC. This gives the protein CASSPQGPDEQYF. The full variable domain, completed using reference TRBV18 and TRBJ2-7, is NAGVMQNPRHLVRRRGQEARLRCSPMKGHSHVYWYRQLPEEGLKFMVYLQKENIIDESGMPKERFSAEFPKEGPSILRIQQVVRGDSAAYFCASSPQGPDEQYFGPGTRLTVT.

V is TRBV6-1 and J is TRBJ1-2; TRBD1 aligns across 7 bases. The CDR3 loop spans 15 amino acids. V gave up 8 bases and J gave up 4 bases; unmatched junction bases: 13. The germline gives CDR1 MNHNS, CDR2 SASEGT. This CDR3 reads CASRPWDREVYGYTF. CDR3 in DNA: TGTGCCAGCCGACCTTGGGACAGAGAGGTCTATGGCTACACCTTC.

This clonotype was picked up many times. The chain employs TRBV11-3 and TRBJ2-3, with 13 bases matching TRBD2. With 7 bases clipped from V and 4 bases from J, the junction kept 11 bases outside the gene matches. This CDR3 is built from 17 residues. Per germline, CDR1 SGHNT and CDR2 YENEEA. The CDR3: CASNDRPGLAGPDTQYF. CDR3 coding DNA: TGTGCCAGCAACGACCGTCCGGGACTAGCGGGACCAGATACGCAGTATTTT.